This T cell receptor beta chain is drawn from a study of OX40 agonist ivuxolimab in advanced cancers. Overall study findings and caveats: CD8+ T cells showed, on average, more clonal expansion than CD4+ cells.

CDR3 length equals 11 residues. Germline V CDR1 and CDR2: DFQATT, SNEGSKA (reference sequence). The germline V and J ends were trimmed by 5 bases and 3 bases, with 6 bases remaining between them. TCRdb's copy holds only in-frame clones and misses some; the assay was immunoSEQ multiplex PCR. The sample holds some 70,000 clones; more than 70% are singletons and the top ten take about 0.61%. Comments on this clone: Its antigen is not known.

The chain combines TRBV20-1 with TRBJ2-3; D not certain. Specimen: CD4+ or CD8+ T cells sorted from blood, collected in a trial of the OX40 agonist ivuxolimab. This receptor was identified in an adult with an advanced solid tumor such as melanoma, head and neck, liver or kidney cancer. The CDR3 coding sequence is TGCAGTGCTGGTGGGACAGATACGCAGTATTTT. This encodes CSAGGTDTQYF.